The rows below give T cell receptor beta chains drawn from one sample of a study of blood T cell repertoires in COVID-19. TCRdb's copy holds only in-frame clones and misses some; the assay was immunoSEQ multiplex PCR. The sample contains fewer than 400,000 clones, roughly 87% of which appear only once. The sequencing sample was made of PBMCs or T cells enriched from blood (not recorded which). Receptors originate from a woman between 18 and 29 years old who had recovered from COVID-19. Both conserved end residues are part of each CDR3. The D gene is left open where the match is weak. Clone size appears in some rows only: once, few, many, or a class for an expanded clone.

>15|-|-|TRBV9|TRBJ1-4
CASSVGQLFNEKLFF
TGTGCCAGCAGCGTAGGCCAGTTGTTTAATGAAAAACTGTTTTTT
>15|-|-|TRBV19|TRBJ2-1
CASSIGPLENNEQFF
TGTGCCAGTAGTATAGGCCCACTGGAGAACAATGAGCAGTTCTTC
>17|-|-|TRBV24-1|TRBJ2-1
CATSDKTSLEDLDEQFF
TGTGCCACCAGTGACAAGACTAGTTTAGAGGATCTCGATGAGCAGTTCTTC
>14|once|-|TRBV25-1|TRBJ1-1
CASSGGQLNTEAFF
TGTGCCAGCAGTGGAGGACAGCTGAACACTGAAGCTTTCTTT
>14|once|-|TRBV12-5|TRBJ2-2
CASRADSNTGELFF
TGTGCTAGTCGGGCGGACTCGAACACCGGGGAGCTGTTTTTT
>14|-|TRBD1|TRBV6-5|TRBJ1-2
CATRETGTGDGYTF
TGTGCCACCCGGGAAACCGGGACAGGGGATGGCTACACCTTC
>13|-|-|TRBV2|TRBJ1-2
CASTVPPNYGYTF
TGTGCCAGCACGGTCCCCCCTAACTATGGCTACACCTTC
>14|-|-|TRBV5-1|TRBJ2-7
CASSFTRDSYEQYF
TGCGCCAGCAGCTTTACTAGAGACTCCTACGAGCAGTACTTC
>13|-|TRBD2|TRBV6-4|TRBJ2-1
CASSVTSYSEQFF
TGTGCCAGCAGTGTGACTAGCTACTCTGAGCAGTTCTTC
>13|-|-|TRBV7-9|TRBJ1-1
CASSLLADTEAFF
TGTGCCAGCAGCTTGCTTGCGGACACTGAAGCTTTCTTT
>14|few|TRBD1|TRBV5-4|TRBJ1-2
CASSLQGWDYGYTF
TGTGCCAGCAGCTTACAGGGGTGGGACTATGGCTACACCTTC
>15|-|-|TRBV9|TRBJ2-2
CASSVWAKQSGELFF
TGTGCCAGCAGCGTCTGGGCAAAACAATCCGGGGAGCTGTTTTTT
>16|-|-|TRBV4-1|TRBJ2-1
CASSPPPGGGYNEQFF
TGCGCCAGCAGCCCCCCTCCGGGCGGAGGGTACAATGAGCAGTTCTTC
>15|once|TRBD2|TRBV6-5|TRBJ2-3
CASTGVAGGSDTQYF
TGTGCCAGCACCGGGGTAGCGGGAGGCTCAGATACGCAGTATTTT
>13|once|-|TRBV5-5|TRBJ2-1
CASSLFFLEPGIF
TGTGCCAGCAGCTTGTTCTTTCTCGAACCCGGTATCTTC
>12|-|TRBD1|TRBV3-1/TRBV3-2|TRBJ2-7
CASSQNRGEQYF
TGTGCCAGCAGCCAAAACAGGGGGGAGCAGTACTTC
>11|-|-|TRBV6-1|TRBJ1-2
CASSDQYGYTF
TGTGCCAGCAGTGATCAATATGGCTACACCTTC
>14|-|TRBD1|TRBV7-9|TRBJ1-1
CASRSGTGNTEAFF
TGTGCCAGCAGGTCCGGGACAGGGAACACTGAAGCTTTCTTT
>15|-|TRBD1|TRBV6-2/TRBV6-3|TRBJ1-1
CASSVRDRQNTEAFF
TGTGCCAGCAGTGTCCGGGACAGGCAAAACACTGAAGCTTTCTTT
>14|once|-|TRBV18|TRBJ1-1
CASSPQVGGTEAFF
TGTGCCAGCTCACCACAGGTAGGGGGCACTGAAGCTTTCTTT
>15|-|TRBD2|TRBV4-1|TRBJ2-7
CASSPGLAGPYEQYF
TGCGCCAGCAGCCCAGGACTAGCGGGGCCCTACGAGCAGTACTTC
>14|-|TRBD1|TRBV11-2|TRBJ2-1
CASSTSRQGWEQFF
TGTGCCAGCAGCACCAGCCGACAGGGCTGGGAGCAGTTCTTC
>15|-|TRBD1|TRBV18|TRBJ1-1
CASSPLDRGRTEAFF
TGTGCCAGCTCACCTCTGGACAGGGGAAGGACTGAAGCTTTCTTT
>15|-|-|TRBV5-8|TRBJ2-1
CASGIRDLIYNEQFF
TGTGCCAGCGGAATCCGGGATTTGATCTACAATGAGCAGTTCTTC
>15|-|-|TRBV4-3|TRBJ1-6
CASSLRTDLGSPLHF
TGCGCCAGCAGCCTCCGGACAGACCTAGGTTCACCCCTCCACTTT
>16|-|-|TRBV5-1|TRBJ1-5
CASSLNGDSTNQPQHF
TGCGCCAGCAGCTTGAACGGCGACAGTACCAATCAGCCCCAGCATTTT
>15|-|-|TRBV7-8|TRBJ1-4
CASSSTGRANEKLFF
TGTGCCAGCAGCTCCACAGGGAGGGCTAATGAAAAACTGTTTTTT
>15|medium-sized|TRBD2|TRBV6-4|TRBJ2-1
CASSDSAGGYNEQFF
TGTGCCAGCAGTGACTCAGCGGGAGGCTACAATGAGCAGTTCTTC
>15|-|TRBD1|TRBV6-5|TRBJ2-3
CASSIRDSGTDTQYF
TGTGCCAGCAGTATCCGGGACAGCGGCACAGATACGCAGTATTTT
>15|-|TRBD1|TRBV4-3|TRBJ1-1
CASSQRQGGRTEAFF
TGCGCCAGCAGCCAAAGACAGGGGGGGAGGACTGAAGCTTTCTTT
>17|-|TRBD1|TRBV10-3|TRBJ1-6
CAARSGTGKGRGSPLHF
TGTGCCGCCAGATCTGGGACAGGGAAAGGTCGAGGTTCACCCCTCCACTTT
>13|-|-|TRBV6-2/TRBV6-3|TRBJ2-1
CASSYSGGLEQFF
TGTGCCAGCAGTTATTCGGGGGGCCTTGAGCAGTTCTTC
>16|-|TRBD2|TRBV7-3|TRBJ2-1
CASSARLAGGPDEQFF
TGTGCCAGCAGCGCCCGACTAGCGGGGGGCCCCGATGAGCAGTTCTTC